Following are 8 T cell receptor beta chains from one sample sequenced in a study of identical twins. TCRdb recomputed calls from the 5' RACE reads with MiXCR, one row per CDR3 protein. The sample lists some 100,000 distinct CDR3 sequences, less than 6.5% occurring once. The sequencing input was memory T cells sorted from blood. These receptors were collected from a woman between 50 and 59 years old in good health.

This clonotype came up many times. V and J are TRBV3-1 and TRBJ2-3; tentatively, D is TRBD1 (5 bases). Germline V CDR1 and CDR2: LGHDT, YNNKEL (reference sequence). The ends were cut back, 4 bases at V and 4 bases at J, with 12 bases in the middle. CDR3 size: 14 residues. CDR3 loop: CASSRSTGADTQYF. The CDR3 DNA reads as TGTGCCAGCAGCCGCTCCACAGGAGCAGATACGCAGTATTTT.

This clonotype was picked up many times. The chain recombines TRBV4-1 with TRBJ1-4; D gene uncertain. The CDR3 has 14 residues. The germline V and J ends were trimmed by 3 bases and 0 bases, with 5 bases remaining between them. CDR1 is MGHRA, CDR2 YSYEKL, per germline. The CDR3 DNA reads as TGCGCCAGCAGCCAGAGCCCAACTAATGAAAAACTGTTTTTT. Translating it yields CASSQSPTNEKLFF.

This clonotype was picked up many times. This CDR3 reads CASRGTGNNSYEQYF. Written as DNA, the CDR3 is TGCGCCAGCAGGGGGACCGGGAATAATAGCTACGAGCAGTACTTC. The V and J genes are TRBV5-1 and TRBJ2-7; TRBD1 or TRBD2 may be the D gene (5 bases each). Germline CDR1 and CDR2: SGHRS and YFSETQ. There are 15 residues in the CDR3. V was pared by 5 bases and J by 3 bases, with 18 bases between.

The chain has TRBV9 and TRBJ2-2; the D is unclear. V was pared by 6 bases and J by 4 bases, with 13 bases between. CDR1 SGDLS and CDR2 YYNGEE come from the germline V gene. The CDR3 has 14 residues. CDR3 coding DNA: TGTGCCAGCAACCAAAAGGACCCCACCGGGGAGCTGTTTTTT. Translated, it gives CASNQKDPTGELFF.

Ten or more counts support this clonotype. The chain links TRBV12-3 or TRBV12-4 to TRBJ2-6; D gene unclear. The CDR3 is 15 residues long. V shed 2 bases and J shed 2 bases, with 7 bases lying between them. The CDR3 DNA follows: TGTGCCAGCAGTTTACCCGGTCCTGGGGCCAACGTCCTGACTTTC. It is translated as CASSLPGPGANVLTF.

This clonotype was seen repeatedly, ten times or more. The CDR3 region has the DNA TGTGCCACCAGTGACCCTGATAGCGGGAGCGGAGGCAATGAGCAGTTCTTC. It is translated as CATSDPDSGSGGNEQFF. The genes are TRBV24-1 and TRBJ2-1; 9 nucleotides line up with TRBD2. The germline CDR1 and CDR2 sequences are KGHDR and SFDVKD. The CDR3 totals 17 residues. V lost 4 bases and J lost 6; bases outside the gene matches: 12.

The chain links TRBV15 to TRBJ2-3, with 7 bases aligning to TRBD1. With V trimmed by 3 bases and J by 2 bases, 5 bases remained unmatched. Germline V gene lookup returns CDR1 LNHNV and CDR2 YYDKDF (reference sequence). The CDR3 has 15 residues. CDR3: CATSRDRSNTDTQYF. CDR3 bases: TGTGCCACCAGCAGGGACAGGTCCAACACAGATACGCAGTATTTT.

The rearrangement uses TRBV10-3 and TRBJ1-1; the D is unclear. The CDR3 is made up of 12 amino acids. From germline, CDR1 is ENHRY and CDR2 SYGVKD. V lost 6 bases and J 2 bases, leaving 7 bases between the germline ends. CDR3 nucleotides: TGTGCCATCAGATCAATTAACACTGAAGCTTTCTTT. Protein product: CAIRSINTEAFF.